This T cell receptor (beta chain) was sequenced in a study of cytomegalovirus exposure and HLA in healthy donors. From germline, CDR1 is MRHNA and CDR2 SNTAGT. Deletions cut 6 bases from V and 0 bases from J, with 18 bases between. The length of the CDR3 is 17 residues. Primers: 60 Vbeta forward and 13 Jbeta reverse. Repertoires were generated with immunoSEQ multiplex PCR, while TCRdb's copy carries only in-frame clones and drops some. The sample records 200,000 to 250,000 clones, 80% to 85% being singletons. Study conclusions and caveats: Clonal expansion, a later analysis showed, was greater in HLA-associated TCR beta chains than in equally common others. Later on, an analysis showed TCR association rates differing by HLA locus, with DRB1 the most and HLA-C the fewest. Sequencing artifact likely explains a cluster of highly shared sequence variants. Solely CMV serostatus was available to characterize immune exposure.

About this clone itself: Its cognate antigen is unknown.

The chain carries TRBV6-4 and TRBJ1-3, with D possibly matching TRBD1 (5 bases). This clonotype originated in a woman aged 60-75 years in good health and CMV-seropositive. The source material was PBMCs. CDR3 in amino acids: CASRRLGGGTSGNTIYF. The CDR3 DNA follows: TGTGCCAGCAGACGCCTTGGGGGAGGAACCTCTGGAAACACCATATATTTT.